A single T cell receptor beta chain is shown here with its context. One end of the junction varies from germline; a read error may be responsible. This entry is derived from a study of tumor-infiltrating lymphocytes in primary liver carcinoma. The template, approximately 500 ng total RNA, yielded TCR beta cDNA made with a constant-region primer. What produced the TCR beta libraries was three nested multiplex PCR rounds using slightly modified ARM-PCR. The first two PCR rounds used TRBV1-TRBV30 forward primers with a C-beta reverse primer, roughly 10 cycles each. Each CDR3 protein is one row after TCRdb ran MiXCR on the multiplex PCR reads. The sample gives approximately 330,000 distinct CDR3 sequences, about two thirds of which show up once; 5.5% to 7% is in the top ten. Germline DNA was extracted too, while blood RNA derived from unsorted whole blood. The CDR3 length is 18 residues. CDR1 and CDR2 from the germline V gene are SGHAT and FQNNGV.

The clonotype was recovered from a man in his forties or fifties with primary liver carcinoma and hepatitis B virus infection. The genes are TRBV11-2 and TRBJ2-3; the match to TRBD2 covers 8 bases. Sequenced input: peripheral blood. As DNA, the CDR3 is TGTGCCAGCAGCACAAGAGAGGTGGGACTAGTTAGCACTGATACGCAGTGTTTT. Translation gives CASSTREVGLVSTDTQCF.